This T cell receptor beta chain was sequenced during a study of control samples from healthy donors and cancer patients. From germline, CDR1 is SNHLY and CDR2 FYNNEI. The CDR3 loop spans 12 amino acids. V lost 7 bases, J lost 6 bases, and 9 bases lay in between. TCRdb keeps only in-frame clones here, not all; method: immunoSEQ multiplex PCR. The sample contains approximately 170,000 clones, 88% of which appear only once. This receptor was obtained from a woman younger than 45 in good health. Material: blood. V is TRBV2 and J is TRBJ2-2; D not resolved. In DNA, the CDR3 is TGTGCCAGCACTGGAGCCCCCGGGGAGCTGTTTTTT. This sequence encodes CASTGAPGELFF.